The 31 T cell receptor beta chains below were found in one sample sequenced in a study of T cells in narcolepsy. Some clones are missing from TCRdb's copy, which holds only in-frame ones; the method was immunoSEQ multiplex PCR. Of some 25,000 clones listed, approximately 85% are singletons. Sequenced sample: CD45RA- memory CD4+ T cells from PBMCs. The source is a human donor with narcolepsy.

Comment on this clone: Different DNA sequences within this sample yield the same CDR3. The chain uses TRBV6-5 and TRBJ2-5; a possible D gene is TRBD2 (5 bases). CDR1 and CDR2 (germline): MNHEY, SVGAGI. The CDR3 runs to 13 residues. The V gene lost 2 bases and the J gene lost 4 bases, with 8 bases spanning the gap. CDR3 protein: CASSYRGPETQYF. The CDR3 nucleotides read TGTGCCAGCAGTTACCGCGGGCCAGAGACCCAGTACTTC.

This chain connects TRBV5-1 to TRBJ2-5, with a possible D match to TRBD1 (5 bases). This CDR3 has 15 residues. Germline CDR1 is SGHRS and CDR2 is YFSETQ. Trimming left V 1 base short and J 3 bases short, with 13 bases between. The CDR3 DNA sequence: TGCGCCAGCAGCTTGAACGTCGGCAGGGAAGAGACCCAGTACTTC. As protein: CASSLNVGREETQYF.

The rearrangement uses TRBV6-5 and TRBJ2-5; perhaps TRBD2 as D (6 bases). CDR1 and CDR2 (germline): MNHEY, SVGAGI. This CDR3 is 14 amino acids long. The V gene lost 1 base and the J gene lost 4 bases, with 10 bases spanning the gap. CDR3 sequence reads: CASSYFGGRETQYF. CDR3 bases: TGTGCCAGCAGTTACTTCGGGGGACGAGAGACCCAGTACTTC.

This clone came up a few times. The genes are TRBV7-2 and TRBJ1-2; TRBD1 might be the D (5 bases). The CDR3 consists of 15 residues. CDR1 is SGHTA and CDR2 is FQGNSA in the germline V gene. V gave up 4 bases and J gave up 6 bases, with 18 bases separating them. Here the CDR3 reads CASSSRGGSYDGYTF. CDR3 bases: TGTGCCAGCAGCTCCCGGGGGGGATCTTACGATGGCTACACCTTC.

This clone was seen once. The chain employs TRBV5-4 and TRBJ1-5; TRBD1 aligns across 8 bases. J gave up 4 bases and V 2 bases, and 2 bases lay outside the gene matches. The CDR3 sequence is 14 residues long. Germline V gene sequence: CDR1 SGHNT, CDR2 YYREEE (reference sequence). The CDR3 loop is CASSFDRGNQPQHF. Here the CDR3 DNA reads TGTGCCAGCAGCTTTGACAGGGGTAATCAGCCCCAGCATTTT.

The rearrangement uses TRBV7-2 and TRBJ1-3, with 8 bases that match TRBD1. Germline trimming cut 4 bases from V and 4 bases from J; bases unmatched to any gene: 9. The germline gives CDR1 SGHTA, CDR2 FQGNSA. CDR3 length equals 16 residues. The CDR3 is CASSSLETGVGNTIYF. DNA for the CDR3: TGTGCCAGCAGCTCCCTAGAGACAGGGGTAGGAAACACCATATATTTT.

This clone has a single count. This rearrangement joins TRBV4-1 to TRBJ2-2; a weak D match, TRBD2 (7 bases). With 2 bases removed from V and 6 bases from J, the gap between germline ends came to 10 bases. Germline V CDR1 and CDR2: MGHRA, YSYEKL. The CDR3 consists of 14 residues. The CDR3 DNA reads TGCGCCAGCAGCCAAAGGGAGGGGGCCGGGGAGCTGTTTTTT. It codes for CASSQREGAGELFF.

This clone rates as medium-sized. This sequence joins TRBV5-1 and TRBJ1-3; 7 nucleotides agree with TRBD1. The CDR3 consists of 15 residues. V shed 0 bases, J shed 4 bases, and the junction held 4 bases outside the gene matches. Germline CDR1 and CDR2: SGHRS and YFSETQ. CDR3 coding DNA: TGCGCCAGCAGCTTGGACGGGACAGAGGGAAACACCATATATTTT. This encodes CASSLDGTEGNTIYF.

The chain combines TRBV4-1 with TRBJ1-5; 10 nucleotides line up with TRBD1. The CDR3 has 17 residues. The ends lost 0 bases at V and 5 bases at J; junction bases unmatched: 7. Germline loops: CDR1 MGHRA, CDR2 YSYEKL. In nucleotides, the CDR3 is TGCGCCAGCAGCCAAGATTGGGGACAGGGGACTTATCAGCCCCAGCATTTT. As protein: CASSQDWGQGTYQPQHF.

The gene calls are TRBV30 and TRBJ1-5; D gene unclear. The CDR3 is 14 amino acids. V lost 2 bases, J lost 1 base, and 9 bases lay in between. The germline CDR1 and CDR2 sequences are GTSNPN and SVGIG (reference sequence). This chain's CDR3 is CAWSPGNSNQPQHF. In nucleotides, the CDR3 is TGTGCCTGGAGTCCCGGGAACAGCAATCAGCCCCAGCATTTT.

This clone has more than one count but fewer than ten. The sample contains more than one DNA sequence encoding this CDR3. The CDR3 reads CASSVVAENTEAFF. CDR3 bases: TGTGCCAGCAGCGTAGTTGCGGAGAACACTGAAGCTTTCTTT. V is TRBV9 and J is TRBJ1-1; D gene ambiguous. Germline CDR1 reads SGDLS; CDR2 reads YYNGEE. CDR3 length: 14 residues. Trimming removed 0 bases from V and 1 base from J, with 7 bases in between.

The V call is TRBV5-1, the J call TRBJ2-1; no firm D call. Germline V gives CDR1 SGHRS, CDR2 YFSETQ. V was cut by 3 bases and J by 6 bases, with 25 bases left in between. This CDR3 has 18 residues. The CDR3 protein is CASSSFGVTSVMPNEQFF. The CDR3 DNA reads as TGCGCCAGCAGCTCATTCGGAGTGACGAGCGTAATGCCCAATGAGCAGTTCTTC.

The chain links TRBV6-1 to TRBJ1-1; 11 bases are a match to TRBD1. The CDR3 has 15 amino acids. The junction had 8 bases not matched to a gene; V was cut back by 4 bases and J by 7 bases. Germline CDR1 and CDR2: MNHNS and SASEGT. CDR3 sequence: CASSATGTGGIEAFF. The CDR3 region has the DNA TGTGCCAGCAGTGCCACCGGGACAGGGGGAATTGAAGCTTTCTTT.

The chain combines TRBV5-1 with TRBJ1-1, with 7 bases that match TRBD1. The CDR3 consists of 15 residues. CDR1 and CDR2 (germline): SGHRS, YFSETQ. V shed 0 bases, J shed 3 bases, and the junction held 5 bases outside the gene matches. CDR3 in amino acids: CASSLELRGDTEAFF. The CDR3 region has the DNA TGCGCCAGCAGCTTGGAGCTCAGGGGGGACACTGAAGCTTTCTTT.

This clone was recorded once. This chain connects TRBV1 to TRBJ2-1; TRBD2 is taken as the D call from the table, unchecked against the DNA. TRBV1 is termed a pseudogene. The CDR3 covers 16 residues. The DNA of the CDR3 is TGCACCAGCAGCCAGGCTACTAGCGTCCTGTACAATGAGCAGTTCTTC. Its protein product is CTSSQATSVLYNEQFF.

The V and J genes are TRBV5-1 and TRBJ1-1; 8 positions agree with TRBD1. From germline, CDR1 is SGHRS and CDR2 YFSETQ. The CDR3 contains 15 residues. V lost 0 bases to trimming and J lost 3 bases; unmatched junction nucleotides: 4. CDR3: CASSLGQGAHTEAFF. CDR3 DNA sequence: TGCGCCAGCAGCTTGGGGCAGGGGGCCCACACTGAAGCTTTCTTT.

The genes are TRBV19 and TRBJ2-1; 7 bases map to TRBD2. The germline V gene encodes CDR1 LNHDA and CDR2 SQIVND (reference sequence). V dropped 7 bases and J dropped 8; count of bases not matched to a gene: 11. This CDR3 has 14 amino acids. CDR3 residues: CASMRAGASYEQFF. DNA of the CDR3: TGTGCCAGTATGAGGGCGGGAGCCTCGTATGAGCAGTTCTTC.

The chain carries TRBV9 and TRBJ2-7, with D possibly TRBD2 on 5 matching bases. The CDR3 sequence is 15 residues long. Looked up from germline, CDR1 is SGDLS and CDR2 is YYNGEE. With 4 bases removed from V and 2 bases from J, the gap between germline ends came to 16 bases. CDR3 in amino acids: CASSSSASFTYEQYF. Here the CDR3 DNA reads TGTGCCAGCAGCTCATCCGCTAGCTTTACCTACGAGCAGTACTTC.

The chain carries TRBV7-6 and TRBJ1-1; D perhaps matches TRBD1 (6 bases). The CDR3 spans 16 residues. V lost 2 bases, J lost 1 base, and 14 bases lay in between. Looked up from germline, CDR1 is SGHVS and CDR2 is FNYEAQ. CDR3 bases: TGTGCCAGCAGCTTACAGACAGGCGGAGGGAACACTGAAGCTTTCTTT. Encoded protein: CASSLQTGGGNTEAFF.

This sequence joins TRBV5-1 and TRBJ1-1; maybe TRBD1 (5 bases). V gave up 3 bases and J gave up 5 bases, with 23 bases separating them. The CDR3 is 17 residues long. Per germline, CDR1 SGHRS and CDR2 YFSETQ. In DNA, the CDR3 is TGCGCCAGCAGCTGGCTCGACAGCCACCTCGAAGGGACTGAAGCTTTCTTT. Encoded protein: CASSWLDSHLEGTEAFF. Full variable domain (remainder filled in from reference TRBV5-1 and TRBJ1-1): KAGVTQTPRYLIKTRGQQVTLSCSPISGHRSVSWYQQTPGQGLQFLFEYFSETQRNKGNFPGRFSGRQFSNSRSEMNVSTLELGDSALYLCASSWLDSHLEGTEAFFGQGTRLTVV.

This chain links TRBV6-5 with TRBJ2-3; D remains unclear. The V gene lost 2 bases and the J gene lost 2 bases, with 8 bases spanning the gap. This CDR3 has 14 residues. Germline values: CDR1 MNHEY, CDR2 SVGAGI. CDR3 coding DNA: TGTGCCAGCAGTTACAAATATCCCACAGATACGCAGTATTTT. This sequence encodes CASSYKYPTDTQYF.

The chain links TRBV9 to TRBJ2-7; D may be TRBD1 (5 bases). Per germline, CDR1 SGDLS and CDR2 YYNGEE. The length of the CDR3 is 15 residues. Deletions cut 4 bases from V and 0 bases from J, with 14 bases between. In DNA form, the CDR3 reads TGTGCCAGCAGCCCCTGGGGCGGTAGCTCCTACGAGCAGTACTTC. Translating gives CASSPWGGSSYEQYF.

The chain combines TRBV6-6 with TRBJ1-5; D unclear. In germline, CDR1 is MNHNY, CDR2 SVGAGI (reference sequence). The CDR3 runs to 15 residues. Deletions cut 7 bases from V and 3 bases from J, with 16 bases between. CDR3 bases: TGTGCCAGCACGAGTCGAAGGACTGACAATCAGCCCCAGCATTTT. Translating it yields CASTSRRTDNQPQHF.

This chain connects TRBV6-1 to TRBJ1-2; D might be TRBD1 (6 bases). Trimming took off 0 bases at V and 5 bases at J, with 13 bases between the two ends. Germline-derived CDR1 and CDR2 are MNHNS and SASEGT. The CDR3 length is 15 residues. The CDR3 DNA sequence: TGTGCCAGCAGTGAAGCCCTGGACAGCTTATATGGCTACACCTTC. It yields the protein CASSEALDSLYGYTF.

The chain links TRBV7-3 to TRBJ2-1, with 10 nucleotides matching TRBD2. CDR1 is SGHTA, CDR2 FQGTGA, per germline. The CDR3 totals 15 residues. The V segment lost 4 bases and the J segment 8 bases; nucleotides outside the gene matches: 8. In DNA, the CDR3 is TGTGCCAGCAGCTGGGGGCTAGCGGGAGCGGATGAGCAGTTCTTC. Translated: CASSWGLAGADEQFF.

The CDR3 DNA reads TGTGCCAGCACTAATAGCGGGAGAACTGAGCAGTTCTTC. This gives the protein CASTNSGRTEQFF. This chain connects TRBV6-1 to TRBJ2-1; 9 bases map to TRBD2. Germline V CDR1 and CDR2: MNHNS, SASEGT. CDR3 length: 13 residues. V lost 7 bases and J lost 9; bases outside the gene matches: 7.

The genes are TRBV27 and TRBJ2-7; 10 bases align to TRBD1. J lost 4 bases, V lost 5 bases, and 14 bases had no gene match. The CDR3 is made up of 17 amino acids. Germline-derived CDR1 and CDR2 are MNHEY and SMNVEV (reference sequence). The CDR3 region is CASSLRPQTGGGYEQYF. The CDR3 coding sequence is TGTGCCAGCAGTCTCAGACCCCAGACAGGGGGCGGGTACGAGCAGTACTTC.

V and J are TRBV5-5 and TRBJ2-7; 10 bases are shared with TRBD1. The V segment lost 0 bases and the J segment 5 bases; nucleotides outside the gene matches: 8. The CDR3 runs 16 residues. In germline, CDR1 is SGHKS, CDR2 YYEKEE (reference sequence). The chain's CDR3 is CASSLAGTGASHEQYF. Written as DNA, the CDR3 is TGTGCCAGCAGCTTGGCCGGGACAGGGGCTAGCCACGAGCAGTACTTC.

This sequence joins TRBV6-1 and TRBJ2-7, with 7 bases lining up with TRBD1. Germline V CDR1 and CDR2: MNHNS, SASEGT. V lost 4 bases and J lost 6; bases outside the gene matches: 12. This CDR3 contains 15 residues. CDR3 sequence reads: CASSVATGAPFEQYF. The CDR3 nucleotides read TGTGCCAGCAGTGTCGCTACAGGGGCCCCCTTCGAGCAGTACTTC.

This rearrangement joins TRBV6-5 to TRBJ2-2; maybe TRBD1 (7 bases). Germline V gives CDR1 MNHEY, CDR2 SVGAGI. The CDR3 has 15 residues. V was shortened by 6 bases and J by 3 bases, with 14 bases between the two germline ends. Here the CDR3 reads CASRPGGLYTGELFF. Written as DNA, the CDR3 is TGTGCCAGCAGACCAGGGGGGCTATACACCGGGGAGCTGTTTTTT.

CDR3 sequence reads: CASSQAQGSETQYF. The CDR3 nucleotides read TGCGCCAGCAGCCAAGCGCAGGGGTCAGAGACCCAGTACTTC. The chain joins TRBV4-1 to TRBJ2-5, with D maybe TRBD1 (6 bases). Germline loops: CDR1 MGHRA, CDR2 YSYEKL. V was shortened by 1 base and J by 4 bases, with 10 bases between the two germline ends. This CDR3 spans 14 amino acids.